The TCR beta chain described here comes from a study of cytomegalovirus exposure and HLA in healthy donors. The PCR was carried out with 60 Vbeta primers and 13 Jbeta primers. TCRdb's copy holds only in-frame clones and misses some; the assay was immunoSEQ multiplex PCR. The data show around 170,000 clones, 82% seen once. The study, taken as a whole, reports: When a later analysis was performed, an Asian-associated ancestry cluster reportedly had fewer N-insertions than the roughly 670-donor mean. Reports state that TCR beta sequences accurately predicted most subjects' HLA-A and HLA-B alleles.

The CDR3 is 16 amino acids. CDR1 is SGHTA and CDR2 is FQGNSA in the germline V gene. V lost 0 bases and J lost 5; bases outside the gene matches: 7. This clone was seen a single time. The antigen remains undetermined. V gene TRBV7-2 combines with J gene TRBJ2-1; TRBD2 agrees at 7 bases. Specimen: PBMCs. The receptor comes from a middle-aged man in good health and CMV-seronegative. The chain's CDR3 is CASSLARAGSNNEQFF. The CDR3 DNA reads TGTGCCAGCAGCTTAGCGAGAGCGGGAAGCAACAATGAGCAGTTCTTC.